The 11 T cell receptor beta chains reported below all come from one sample, sequenced in a study of response to subunit inactivated influenza vaccine. TCRdb reprocessed the RT-PCR reads via MiXCR and lists one record per CDR3 protein. The profile covers 500,000 to 600,000 distinct CDR3 sequences, with about 15% appearing a single time and 3% taken by the ten largest. Sequencing used CD4+ T cells sorted from PBMCs, obtained less than 30 months after vaccination. All receptors come from a man between 50 and 75 years old who received an inactivated influenza vaccine.

A few counts support this clonotype. The V and J genes are TRBV28 and TRBJ1-2; D is uncertain. Looked up from germline, CDR1 is MDHEN and CDR2 is SYDVKM. The CDR3 extends over 15 amino acids. Deletions cut 3 bases from V and 4 bases from J, with 15 bases between. Here the CDR3 reads CASSLGGFKAYGYTF. CDR3 bases: TGTGCCAGCAGTTTGGGCGGCTTTAAGGCCTATGGCTACACCTTC.

The chain joins TRBV18 to TRBJ2-2, with 9 positions matching TRBD1. CDR3 length: 16 amino acids. The germline V gene encodes CDR1 KGHSH and CDR2 LQKENI. V shed 1 base and J 5 bases; nucleotides not matched to a gene: 5. In nucleotides, the CDR3 is TGTGCCAGCTCACCACAAAGGGACAGGGTAACCGGGGAGCTGTTTTTT. Its translation: CASSPQRDRVTGELFF.

The chain combines TRBV28 with TRBJ2-3, with unresolved D. The CDR3 spans 15 residues. V lost 3 bases to trimming and J lost 1 base, with 11 bases between them. From germline, CDR1 is MDHEN and CDR2 SYDVKM. CDR3 nucleotides: TGTGCCAGCAGTTTGAATTATGGGGGCACAGATACGCAGTATTTT. Translated: CASSLNYGGTDTQYF.

The chain carries TRBV9 and TRBJ2-3; D perhaps matches TRBD2 (6 bases). V lost 3 bases, J lost 4 bases, and 12 bases lay in between. This CDR3 region has 14 residues. Germline V CDR1 and CDR2: SGDLS, YYNGEE. The CDR3 loop reads CASSAPTSPDTQYF. The CDR3 coding sequence is TGTGCCAGCAGCGCTCCAACTAGCCCAGATACGCAGTATTTT.

This clonotype was found many times. The chain links TRBV27 to TRBJ2-7, with TRBD2 identical over 13 bases. Looked up from germline, CDR1 is MNHEY and CDR2 is SMNVEV (reference sequence). This CDR3 has 17 amino acids. Trimming took 5 bases from V and 0 from J; bases not matched to a gene: 7. This CDR3 reads CASSRLAGGTTSYEQYF. Written as DNA, the CDR3 is TGTGCCAGCAGTAGACTAGCGGGGGGAACAACCTCCTACGAGCAGTACTTC.

This clonotype was counted a few times. This rearrangement joins TRBV11-2 to TRBJ2-1; D is unclear. CDR3 size: 17 residues. The germline V gene encodes CDR1 SGHAT and CDR2 FQNNGV. The V end was cut by 5 bases, the J end by 0 bases, with 17 bases between. The CDR3 sequence is CASSRLSTASSYNEQFF. CDR3 sequence (DNA): TGTGCCAGCAGCCGCCTCTCGACGGCGAGCTCCTACAATGAGCAGTTCTTC.

This clonotype was observed a few times. This chain links TRBV7-2 with TRBJ2-7, with a tentative D call TRBD2 (5 bases). Germline V gene data show CDR1 as SGHTA and CDR2 as FQGNSA. Between the trimmed V and J ends, which lost 6 bases and 3 bases, there was a span of 18 bases. The CDR3 runs to 15 residues. CDR3 sequence reads: CASREAPPSFYEQYF. For the CDR3, the DNA is TGTGCCAGCAGGGAGGCTCCGCCCAGTTTCTACGAGCAGTACTTC.

In its sample, this clonotype was seen many times. This rearrangement joins TRBV5-1 to TRBJ2-6, with unresolved D. The CDR3 spans 13 residues. Trimming shortened V by 2 bases and J by 2 bases, and 2 bases separated the two germline ends. CDR1 and CDR2 from the germline V gene are SGHRS and YFSETQ. The CDR3 loop reads CASSFTGANVLTF. The CDR3 bases are TGCGCCAGCAGCTTTACTGGGGCCAACGTCCTGACTTTC.

The sample holds a few counts of this clonotype. V gene TRBV12-3 or TRBV12-4 combines with J gene TRBJ1-5, with TRBD1 matching 10 bases. V was pared by 6 bases and J by 3 bases, with 5 bases of the junction left unmatched. The CDR3 sequence is 15 residues long. The CDR3 protein is CASRWTGGFNQPQHF. In DNA, the CDR3 is TGTGCCAGCAGGTGGACAGGGGGTTTCAATCAGCCCCAGCATTTT.

In this sample, this clonotype turned up a few times. The gene calls are TRBV12-3 or TRBV12-4 and TRBJ2-3; 10 bases match TRBD2. CDR3 size: 14 residues. The J segment lost 4 bases and the V segment lost 6 bases, leaving 4 bases of the junction unmatched. The CDR3 DNA reads as TGTGCCAGCAGAAATCTAGCGGGAGCAGATACGCAGTATTTT. This gives the protein CASRNLAGADTQYF.

This clonotype was observed a few times. The chain links TRBV24-1 to TRBJ2-1; D unresolved. The CDR3 loop spans 11 amino acids. V lost 3 bases, J lost 13 bases, and 9 bases lay in between. Germline-derived CDR1 and CDR2 are KGHDR and SFDVKD. For the CDR3, the DNA is TGTGCCACCAGTGATACAGTACGACAGTTCTTC. Encoded protein: CATSDTVRQFF.